The 20 T cell receptor beta chains below all came from one sample that was sequenced in a study of human T cells and chemical hapten exposure. The time point: patch test 1, 2 weeks after DPC sensitization. Treatment specified: therapeutic diphenylcyclopropenone sensitization with weekly scalp DPC. TCRdb re-called the RACE reads with MiXCR, one entry per CDR3 protein. The sample consists of around 380,000 distinct CDR3 sequences, more than 4.5% of them appearing once. The material was whole blood, obtained in connection with sensitization to the hapten diphenylcyclopropenone (DPC). Source of these receptors: a woman between 45 and 65 years old with alopecia areata. Some clones in this sample may be carry-over from other donors' samples.

This clonotype has a handful of counts. The chain is built from TRBV6-5 and TRBJ1-3; a possible D gene is TRBD1 (5 bases). Trimming pared 6 bases from V and 3 bases from J, leaving 12 bases between. Germline V gene sequence: CDR1 MNHEY, CDR2 SVGAGI. This CDR3 is 14 amino acids long. As DNA, the CDR3 is TGTGCCAGCAGCCCCACGGGGGATGGAAACACCATATATTTT. This sequence encodes CASSPTGDGNTIYF.

This clonotype was observed a few times. One end of the junction varies from germline; a read error may be responsible. This chain connects TRBV29-1 to TRBJ2-1, with 9 bases lining up with TRBD2. CDR3 length: 11 residues. Germline lookup yields CDR1 SQVTM and CDR2 ANQGSEA. The CDR3 nucleotides read TGCAGCGTTTACAGCGGGAGGAGTAATTACTTC. Protein sequence: CSVYSGRSNYF.

This clonotype was seen many times. The rearrangement joins TRBV6-2 or TRBV6-3 to TRBJ1-1; TRBD1 aligns across 7 bases. The CDR3 is 13 amino acids. The V gene end was trimmed by 8 bases and the J gene end by 3 bases; junction bases not matched to a gene: 6. Germline CDR1 and CDR2: MNHEY and SVGEGT. In DNA form, the CDR3 reads TGTGCCAGCTTGGAGGGACAGTACACTGAAGCTTTCTTT. It yields the protein CASLEGQYTEAFF.

The chain has TRBV2 and TRBJ2-7; TRBD2 might be the D (5 bases). Trimming took 2 bases from V and 2 from J, leaving 10 bases between them. The CDR3 loop spans 14 amino acids. Per germline, CDR1 SNHLY and CDR2 FYNNEI. This CDR3 reads CASSESPSTYEQYF. CDR3 DNA sequence: TGTGCCAGCAGTGAAAGCCCTAGCACCTACGAGCAGTACTTC. Filled out from reference TRBV2 and TRBJ2-7, the complete variable domain reads EPEVTQTPSHQVTQMGQEVILRCVPISNHLYFYWYRQILGQKVEFLVSFYNNEISEKSEIFDDQFSVERPDGSNFTLKIRSTKLEDSAMYFCASSESPSTYEQYFGPGTRLTVT.

This clonotype was observed many times. V is TRBV3-1 and J is TRBJ2-3, with D perhaps TRBD1 (5 bases). Germline V gives CDR1 LGHDT, CDR2 YNNKEL (reference sequence). V gave up 5 bases and J gave up 3 bases, with 9 bases separating them. CDR3 length: 13 amino acids. The CDR3 nucleotides are TGTGCCAGCAGCTTAGGACATACAGATACGCAGTATTTT. Protein sequence: CASSLGHTDTQYF.

This clonotype was recorded at least ten times. The chain joins TRBV12-3 or TRBV12-4 to TRBJ2-3; possibly TRBD1 for D (6 bases). V dropped 3 bases and J dropped 3 bases, with 13 bases sitting between them. CDR3 length: 15 amino acids. The CDR3 region is CASSLARGSTDTQYF. The CDR3 DNA is TGTGCCAGCAGTTTGGCCAGGGGATCAACAGATACGCAGTATTTT.

There are a few counts of this clonotype. The chain combines TRBV29-1 with TRBJ2-1; TRBD1 might be the D (6 bases). This CDR3 is 13 amino acids long. V lost 7 bases and J lost 0, with 10 bases in between. In germline, CDR1 is SQVTM, CDR2 ANQGSEA. CDR3 nucleotide sequence: TGCAGCGGGCGGACAGCCTCCTACAATGAGCAGTTCTTC. This sequence encodes CSGRTASYNEQFF.

This chain connects TRBV29-1 to TRBJ2-3, with unresolved D. CDR1 and CDR2 from the germline V gene are SQVTM and ANQGSEA. The CDR3 totals 16 residues. V lost 6 bases and J 4 bases, leaving 23 bases between the germline ends. The CDR3 DNA reads TGCAGCGTCGACACCCACTACCCGGTACTTGCAGATACGCAGTATTTT. Its protein is CSVDTHYPVLADTQYF.

This clonotype was seen at least ten times. The rearrangement uses TRBV12-5 and TRBJ1-5; D not certain. Germline lookup yields CDR1 LGHNT and CDR2 FRNRAP. Trimming shortened V by 6 bases and J by 3 bases, and 3 bases separated the two germline ends. The CDR3 spans 11 residues. The CDR3 region has the DNA TGTGCTAGTGGGGTCAATCAGCCCCAGCATTTT. It specifies CASGVNQPQHF.

This clonotype came up a few times. The chain has TRBV20-1 and TRBJ1-5; 11 bases line up with TRBD1. The CDR3 runs 15 residues. Germline CDR1 is DFQATT and CDR2 is SNEGSKA (reference sequence). V lost 0 bases and J lost 7; bases outside the gene matches: 5. CDR3 coding DNA: TGCAGTGCTAGAGACGGGACAGGGGGTGGACAGCCCCAGCATTTT. It yields the protein CSARDGTGGGQPQHF.

This clonotype was recorded many times. CDR3 sequence reads: CASRSGLAGVYTDTQYF. The CDR3 nucleotides are TGTGCCAGCAGAAGCGGACTAGCGGGAGTGTACACAGATACGCAGTATTTT. This chain connects TRBV6-2 or TRBV6-3 to TRBJ2-3, with 13 bases fitting TRBD2. The V gene's germline CDR1 is MNHEY and CDR2 SVGEGT. This CDR3 is 17 amino acids long. The V segment lost 6 bases and the J segment 2 bases; nucleotides outside the gene matches: 8.

This clonotype has more than one count but fewer than ten. This chain links TRBV10-3 with TRBJ1-5; tentatively, D is TRBD1 (6 bases). Trimming cost V 9 bases and J 7 bases, with 16 bases left between them. The V gene's germline CDR1 is ENHRY and CDR2 SYGVKD. This CDR3 comprises 13 residues. The chain's CDR3 is CAMAGDGTQPQHF. In DNA form, the CDR3 reads TGTGCCATGGCAGGGGACGGGACACAGCCCCAGCATTTT.

V usage is TRBV15 and J usage is TRBJ2-3; a possible D gene is TRBD1 (5 bases). The CDR3 length is 13 residues. V lost 4 bases and J lost 2, with 7 bases in between. CDR1 and CDR2 from the germline V gene are LNHNV and YYDKDF (reference sequence). The CDR3 loop reads CATSNRFTDTQYF. CDR3 sequence (DNA): TGTGCCACCAGCAACAGGTTCACAGATACGCAGTATTTT.

The sample holds a few counts of this clonotype. The J gene is TRBJ2-3, the V gene TRBV9; a weak D match, TRBD2 (5 bases). CDR3 length: 15 amino acids. Germline CDR1 reads SGDLS; CDR2 reads YYNGEE. V was pared by 0 bases and J by 6 bases, with 14 bases between. The CDR3 DNA sequence: TGTGCCAGCAGCGTAGATGAAGGGTTAGCGGATACGCAGTATTTT. Encoded protein: CASSVDEGLADTQYF.

This clonotype has just a few counts. The chain joins TRBV18 to TRBJ2-5, with 10 bases matching TRBD2. The CDR3 runs to 16 residues. Losses at the gene ends were 3 bases for V and 6 bases for J; bases not matched to a gene: 10. Looked up from germline, CDR1 is KGHSH and CDR2 is LQKENI. CDR3 nucleotides: TGTGCCAGCTCACCCCCCAGCGGGGGGGCGGTGAAGACCCAGTACTTC. Translated: CASSPPSGGAVKTQYF.

This clonotype showed up just a few times. The chain has TRBV27 and TRBJ2-6; 9 bases agree with TRBD1. With 7 bases clipped from V and 4 bases from J, the junction kept 17 bases outside the gene matches. CDR3 length equals 19 residues. The germline V gene has CDR1 MNHEY and CDR2 SMNVEV (reference sequence). CDR3 protein: CASTVFRGQGVAGANVLTF. The CDR3 DNA reads TGTGCCAGCACCGTTTTTAGGGGACAGGGAGTGGCCGGGGCCAACGTCCTGACTTTC.

This clonotype was recorded at least ten times. The chain has TRBV28 and TRBJ1-5, with 7 bases that match TRBD1. V was clipped by 8 bases and J by 3 bases; unmatched bases: 7. This CDR3 has 14 residues. Germline V gives CDR1 MDHEN, CDR2 SYDVKM. The CDR3 is CASVPGGYNQPQHF. CDR3 nucleotide sequence: TGTGCCAGCGTTCCAGGGGGATACAATCAGCCCCAGCATTTT.

V and J are TRBV28 and TRBJ1-1, with TRBD1 matching over 7 bases. The CDR3 spans 13 residues. Germline V gene sequence: CDR1 MDHEN, CDR2 SYDVKM. V trimming: 7 bases; J trimming: 4 bases; junction bases outside the gene matches: 6. The CDR3 here is CASTRQGGTEAFF. DNA for the CDR3: TGTGCCAGCACCCGTCAGGGGGGCACTGAAGCTTTCTTT.

In its sample, this clonotype was seen many times. The V call is TRBV12-5, the J call TRBJ2-7, with TRBD1 matching over 8 bases. The V gene's germline CDR1 is LGHNT and CDR2 FRNRAP. V lost 6 bases and J lost 3; bases outside the gene matches: 13. The CDR3 has 16 amino acids. The chain's CDR3 is CASGLLTGGWGYEQYF. In nucleotides, the CDR3 is TGTGCTAGTGGCCTACTCACAGGGGGATGGGGCTACGAGCAGTACTTC.

Many counts were recorded for this clonotype. The DNA for the CDR3 is TGCAGTGCTAGTCCCCCAGGGCCCTACGAGCAGTACTTC. Protein product: CSASPPGPYEQYF. The chain joins TRBV20-1 to TRBJ2-7; tentative D call: TRBD1 (5 bases). Germline CDR1 and CDR2: DFQATT and SNEGSKA (reference sequence). The CDR3 sequence is 13 residues long. V lost 3 bases and J lost 2, with 11 bases in between.